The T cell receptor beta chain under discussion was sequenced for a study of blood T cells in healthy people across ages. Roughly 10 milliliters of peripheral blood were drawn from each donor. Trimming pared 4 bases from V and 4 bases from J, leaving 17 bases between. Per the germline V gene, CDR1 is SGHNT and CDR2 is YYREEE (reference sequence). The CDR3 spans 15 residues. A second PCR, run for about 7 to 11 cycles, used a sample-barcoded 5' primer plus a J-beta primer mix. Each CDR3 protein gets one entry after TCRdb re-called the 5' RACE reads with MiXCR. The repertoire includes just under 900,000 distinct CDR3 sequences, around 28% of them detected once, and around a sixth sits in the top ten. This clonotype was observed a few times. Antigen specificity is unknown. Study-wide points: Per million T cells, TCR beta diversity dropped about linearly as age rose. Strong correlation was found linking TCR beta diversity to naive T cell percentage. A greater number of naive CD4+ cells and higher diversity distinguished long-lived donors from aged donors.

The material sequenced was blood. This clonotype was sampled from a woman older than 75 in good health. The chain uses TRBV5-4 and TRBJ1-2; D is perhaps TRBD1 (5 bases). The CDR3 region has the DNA TGTGCCAGCAGCACCTATGAGACAGTTACCTATGGCTACACCTTC. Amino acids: CASSTYETVTYGYTF.